A single TCR beta chain is shown here with its context. Its matching antigen is unknown. Healthy individuals who donated bone marrow served as the donors. PCR used 60 Vbeta primers and 13 Jbeta primers. This table comes from immunoSEQ multiplex PCR, and its TCRdb copy is limited to in-frame clones, with some not included. The sample lists 150,000 or so clones, around 70% occurring once. The data belong to a study of cytomegalovirus exposure and HLA in healthy donors. The CDR3 spans 13 residues. Germline V CDR1 and CDR2: SGHTA, FQGNSA. Trimming removed 3 bases from V and 1 base from J, with 6 bases in between. Whole-study findings and limits: Sequencing probably produced one cluster of sequence variants that were highly shared. In a later analysis, V- and J-gene trimming of beta chains associated with a DCLRE1C missense variant, replicated independently.

This sequence joins TRBV7-2 and TRBJ1-1, with D uncertain. The receptor was isolated from a man under 40 in good health and CMV-seronegative. Sequenced sample: PBMCs. CDR3 loop: CASSLQKNTEAFF. The CDR3, as DNA: TGTGCCAGCAGCTTGCAGAAGAACACTGAAGCTTTCTTT.